This T cell receptor beta chain is drawn from a study of T cells after yellow fever vaccination. CDR1 MGHRA and CDR2 YSYEKL come from the germline V gene. The CDR3 length is 18 residues. V was cut by 1 base and J by 7 bases, with 25 bases left in between. This clonotype has ten or more counts. TCRdb ran MiXCR on the 5' RACE reads and lists one entry per CDR3 protein. Of around 40,000 distinct CDR3 sequences listed, roughly 7% are singletons. The origin of this receptor is a man aged 25-45 years who received the YFV17D yellow fever vaccine. This specimen consisted of CD8+ T cells not binding an NS4B(214-222) dextramer, sorted from PBMCs, obtained 45 days after the yellow fever booster vaccination. The rearrangement uses TRBV4-1 and TRBJ1-2; D not resolved. The CDR3 nucleotides are TGCGCCAGCAGCCAAGGCATCCCGGTGACATTTCAAGAGAGTGGCTACACCTTC. Translating gives CASSQGIPVTFQESGYTF.